This T cell receptor beta chain derives from a study of a mutant IDH1 vaccine in newly diagnosed glioma. Background on the study: Vaccines were first given 4-6 weeks after radiotherapy alone, or with temozolomide cycles. Visit timing is recorded as week 35 for V12 and week 47 for V13. General study points: Changes in the top peripheral T cell clonotypes seemingly had no bearing on pseudoprogression.

Time point defined: week 35, safety follow-up. The investigators gave 300 ug of mutant IDH1 20-mer peptide in each vaccine dose, together with topical imiquimod. Profiling relied on immunoSEQ multiplex PCR, and the TCRdb table lists in-frame clones only, not all of them. Here the sample spans roughly 50,000 clones, 84% being singletons. The CDR3 loop spans 14 amino acids. CDR1 is SGHTA, CDR2 FQGTGA, per germline. Germline trimming cut 6 bases from V and 2 bases from J; bases unmatched to any gene: 6. A note on this clone: As yet, its antigen is unknown.

The gene calls are TRBV7-3 and TRBJ2-7; 8 bases fit TRBD1. The specimen was PBMCs, collected from a glioma patient whose treatment included an IDH1 peptide vaccine. The source is a woman younger than 30 with glioma. The DNA for the CDR3 is TGTGCCAGCAGTTCCGGGACAGGCCCCTACGAGCAGTACTTC. Translating gives CASSSGTGPYEQYF.